These T cell receptor beta chains were read from a single sample in a study of T cell clusters in autoimmune cytopenias. Each CDR3 protein gets one entry in TCRdb, which reprocessed the multiplex PCR reads and gives no DNA. Across 2,000 to 2,500 distinct CDR3 sequences, the top ten clones capture over 6% of the sample. These data also featured in a second study, about T cell repertoires in aging, cancer and after chemotherapy.

Material: peripheral blood. These receptors were collected from a human donor in good health. The CDR3 runs from the conserved cysteine through the conserved F or W. Clone sizes are given selectively: once, few, many, or a class where the clone is expanded.

v_call	clone_size	j_call	cdr3_length	cdr3_aa
TRBV5-8	medium-sized	TRBJ2-7	13	CASSFRPWGEQYF
TRBV18	medium-sized	TRBJ1-1	13	CASSHGTGAEAFF
TRBV6-5	medium-sized	TRBJ1-5	16	CASSPSSVGGNQPQHF
TRBV29-1	large	TRBJ2-7	14	CSVVILGSSYEQYF
TRBV5-4	medium-sized	TRBJ1-2	14	CASSLALGTSGYTF
TRBV27	medium-sized	TRBJ2-2	15	CASTFFVGGTGELFF
TRBV5-6	medium-sized	TRBJ2-5	15	CASSLAGRGQETQYF
TRBV11-2	medium-sized	TRBJ2-7	16	CASSSLPGQGSYEQYF
TRBV5-5	medium-sized	TRBJ2-7	15	CASRPGQGTTYEQYF
TRBV14	medium-sized	TRBJ2-6	16	CASSLAGVSGANVLTF
TRBV11-2	-	TRBJ1-1	13	CASSFPGVPEAFF
TRBV6-1	-	TRBJ2-1	18	CASSYSGTSGGAGNEQFF
TRBV15	medium-sized	TRBJ1-5	13	CATSRAGNQPQHF
TRBV6-5	large	TRBJ2-7	15	CASSLTSGKIYEQYF
TRBV28	-	TRBJ1-1	15	CASSLGAGGNTEAFF
TRBV6-5	medium-sized	TRBJ1-1	15	CASSSGWGRDTEAFF
TRBV28	-	TRBJ1-2	14	CASNGGGLIYGYTF
TRBV6-1	medium-sized	TRBJ1-1	14	CASSEALGRSEAFF
TRBV30	medium-sized	TRBJ1-5	14	CAWSPGPANQPQHF
TRBV12-3/TRBV12-4	-	TRBJ1-4	15	CASSLSGYTNEKLFF
TRBV27	medium-sized	TRBJ2-7	14	CASSLRRDIHEQYF
TRBV19	-	TRBJ2-7	16	CASSPPGTSGIYEQYF
TRBV5-1	-	TRBJ1-2	15	CASSPERGAGYGYTF
TRBV15	large	TRBJ1-5	15	CATSAWTGYNQPQHF
TRBV19	medium-sized	TRBJ1-5	13	CASSIGQTEPQHF
TRBV10-3	medium-sized	TRBJ1-6	14	CAIMQGTYNSPLHF
TRBV19	-	TRBJ1-1	13	CASTRTGTTEAFF
TRBV7-9	medium-sized	TRBJ1-1	16	CASRSEARVGHTEAFF
TRBV5-1	medium-sized	TRBJ1-1	13	CASRRGSSTEAFF